This note documents a single T cell receptor beta chain sequence. The sample belongs to a study of cytomegalovirus exposure and HLA in healthy donors. V was pared by 3 bases and J by 14 bases, with 9 bases of the junction left unmatched. Germline V gene data show CDR1 as KGHSH and CDR2 as LQKENI. The CDR3 is 12 amino acids. This PCR relied on a set of 60 Vbeta primers and 13 Jbeta primers. The table came from immunoSEQ multiplex PCR; TCRdb's copy has only in-frame clones and leaves some out. The profile shows some 120,000 clones, 75% to 90% of them singletons. Healthy individuals who donated bone marrow served as the donors.

This clonotype was obtained from a male donor in good health and CMV-seronegative. The sequenced material came from PBMCs. The chain combines TRBV18 with TRBJ1-2; 7 positions match TRBD1. CDR3 DNA sequence: TGTGCCAGCTCACCCCTACAGGGGCCGGTGACCTTC. This sequence encodes CASSPLQGPVTF.